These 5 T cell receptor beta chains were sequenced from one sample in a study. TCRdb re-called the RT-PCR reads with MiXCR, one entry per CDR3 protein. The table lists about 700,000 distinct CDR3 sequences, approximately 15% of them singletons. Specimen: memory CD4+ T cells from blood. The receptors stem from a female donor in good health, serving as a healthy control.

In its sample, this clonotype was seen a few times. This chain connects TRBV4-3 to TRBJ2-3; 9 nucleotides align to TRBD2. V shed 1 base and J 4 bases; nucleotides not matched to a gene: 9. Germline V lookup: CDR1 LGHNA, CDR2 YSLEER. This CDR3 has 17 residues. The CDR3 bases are TGCGCCAGCAGCCAAGCGTATGCCGCGGGAGGGCCAGATACGCAGTATTTT. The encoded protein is CASSQAYAAGGPDTQYF.

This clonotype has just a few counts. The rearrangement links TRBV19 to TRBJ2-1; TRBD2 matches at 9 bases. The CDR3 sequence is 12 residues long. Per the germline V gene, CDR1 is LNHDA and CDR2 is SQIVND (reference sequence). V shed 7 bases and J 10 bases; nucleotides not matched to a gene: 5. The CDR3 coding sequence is TGTGCCAGTACTAGCGGGATTGGCGAGCAGTTCTTC. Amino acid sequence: CASTSGIGEQFF.

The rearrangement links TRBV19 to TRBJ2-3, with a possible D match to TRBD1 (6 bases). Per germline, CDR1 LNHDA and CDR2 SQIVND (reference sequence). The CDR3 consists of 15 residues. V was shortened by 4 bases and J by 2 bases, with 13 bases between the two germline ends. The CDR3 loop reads CASSSRDTYTDTQYF. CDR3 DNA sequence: TGTGCCAGTAGTAGCCGGGACACTTACACAGATACGCAGTATTTT.

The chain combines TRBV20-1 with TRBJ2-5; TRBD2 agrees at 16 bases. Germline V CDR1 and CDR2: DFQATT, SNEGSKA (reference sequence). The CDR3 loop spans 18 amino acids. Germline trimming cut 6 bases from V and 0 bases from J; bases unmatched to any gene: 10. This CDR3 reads CSAPMAGTSGGDQETQYF. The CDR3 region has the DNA TGCAGTGCCCCGATGGCCGGGACTAGCGGGGGGGACCAAGAGACCCAGTACTTC.

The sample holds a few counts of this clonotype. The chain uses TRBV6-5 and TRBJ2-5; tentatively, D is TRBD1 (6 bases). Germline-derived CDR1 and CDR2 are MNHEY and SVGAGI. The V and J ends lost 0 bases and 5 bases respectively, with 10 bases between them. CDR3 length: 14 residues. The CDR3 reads CASSYSRQGETQYF. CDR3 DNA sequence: TGTGCCAGCAGTTACTCCCGGCAGGGGGAGACCCAGTACTTC.